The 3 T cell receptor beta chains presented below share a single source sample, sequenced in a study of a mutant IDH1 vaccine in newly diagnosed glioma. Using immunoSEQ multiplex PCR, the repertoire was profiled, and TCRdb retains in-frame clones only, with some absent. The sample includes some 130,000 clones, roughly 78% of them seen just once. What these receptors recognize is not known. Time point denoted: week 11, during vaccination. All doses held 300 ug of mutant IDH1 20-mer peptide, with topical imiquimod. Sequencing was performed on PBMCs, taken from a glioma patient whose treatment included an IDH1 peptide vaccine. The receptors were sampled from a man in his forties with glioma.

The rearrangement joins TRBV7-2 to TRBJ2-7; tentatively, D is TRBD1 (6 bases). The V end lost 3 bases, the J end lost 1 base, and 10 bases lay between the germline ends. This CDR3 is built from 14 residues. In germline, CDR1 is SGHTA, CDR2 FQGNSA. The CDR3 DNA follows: TGTGCCAGCAGCTTGAAGACAGGATCCTACGAGCAGTACTTC. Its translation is CASSLKTGSYEQYF.

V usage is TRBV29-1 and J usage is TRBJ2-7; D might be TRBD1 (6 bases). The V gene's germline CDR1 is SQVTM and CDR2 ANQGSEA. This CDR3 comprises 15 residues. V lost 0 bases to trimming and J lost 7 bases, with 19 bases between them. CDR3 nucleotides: TGCAGCGTTGAAGAGGGATGGACAGTGAGAGGGGAGCAGTACTTC. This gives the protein CSVEEGWTVRGEQYF.

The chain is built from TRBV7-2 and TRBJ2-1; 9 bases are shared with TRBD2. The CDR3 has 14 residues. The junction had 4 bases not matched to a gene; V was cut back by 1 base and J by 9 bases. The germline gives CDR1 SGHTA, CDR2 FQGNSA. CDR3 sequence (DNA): TGTGCCAGCAGCTTAGGGCTAGCGGGGACTGAGCAGTTCTTC. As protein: CASSLGLAGTEQFF.